Each of the 21 T cell receptor beta chains below was sequenced from the same sample in a study of blood T cells in healthy people across ages. Alongside a J-beta primer mix, a sample-barcoded 5' primer served in a second PCR lasting 7 to 11 cycles. TCRdb recomputed calls from the 5' RACE reads with MiXCR, one row per CDR3 protein. The sample lists roughly 1,500,000 distinct CDR3 sequences, about 31% occurring once. The sequenced material came from blood. The source of these receptors is a woman younger than 45 in good health.

In this sample, this clonotype turned up a few times. The rearrangement links TRBV3-1 to TRBJ2-1, with 13 bases aligning to TRBD2. The V gene end was trimmed by 6 bases and the J gene end by 7 bases; junction bases not matched to a gene: 9. The CDR3 consists of 16 residues. Germline loops: CDR1 LGHDT, CDR2 YNNKEL (reference sequence). CDR3 nucleotides: TGTGCCAGCAGGCCTCTCGGGACTAGCGGGATTAATGAGCAGTTCTTC. Translating gives CASRPLGTSGINEQFF.

The chain is built from TRBV11-2 and TRBJ2-7; D gene unclear. V lost 0 bases to trimming and J lost 2 bases, with 14 bases between them. Germline V gene sequence: CDR1 SGHAT, CDR2 FQNNGV. This CDR3 has 16 amino acids. This chain's CDR3 is CASSLEVASHTYEQYF. CDR3 bases: TGTGCCAGCAGCTTAGAAGTGGCCAGCCATACCTACGAGCAGTACTTC.

The chain joins TRBV27 to TRBJ2-7; the D gene is possibly TRBD1 (5 bases). Trimming left V 2 bases short and J 4 bases short, with 15 bases between. This CDR3 has 15 residues. The germline V gene encodes CDR1 MNHEY and CDR2 SMNVEV (reference sequence). DNA for the CDR3: TGTGCCAGCAGTTTAGACAGCGTCCCTTATTACGAGCAGTACTTC. Translating it yields CASSLDSVPYYEQYF.

The rearrangement joins TRBV18 to TRBJ2-7, with a tentative D call TRBD2 (6 bases). The end of the DNA is better explained by TRBJ2-5, so the J call may be wrong. Per the germline V gene, CDR1 is KGHSH and CDR2 is LQKENI. There are 16 residues in the CDR3. The CDR3 loop reads CASSPSETSPIETQYF. The CDR3 DNA is TGTGCCAGCTCACCGTCGGAAACTAGCCCGATAGAGACCCAGTACTTC.

This clonotype was seen ten or more times. The chain links TRBV27 to TRBJ2-1; D might be TRBD1 (6 bases). Germline V gene lookup returns CDR1 MNHEY and CDR2 SMNVEV (reference sequence). V was cut by 8 bases and J by 4 bases, with 12 bases left in between. CDR3 length equals 13 residues. The CDR3 DNA reads TGTGCCAGCGGACAGCCTCCTTACAATGAGCAGTTCTTC. Its translation: CASGQPPYNEQFF.

V is TRBV7-2 and J is TRBJ2-3; 7 nucleotides align to TRBD2. Germline assignment: CDR1 SGHTA and CDR2 FQGNSA. Trimming took 5 bases from V and 6 from J; bases not matched to a gene: 5. This CDR3 contains 13 residues. CDR3 region: CTSSVRGGDTQYF. CDR3 in DNA: TGTACCAGCAGCGTACGGGGAGGGGATACGCAGTATTTT.

The chain carries TRBV28 and TRBJ2-1, with D possibly being TRBD1 (6 bases). CDR1 and CDR2 from the germline V gene are MDHEN and SYDVKM. V was shortened by 6 bases and J by 5 bases, with 14 bases between the two germline ends. The CDR3 extends over 14 amino acids. The CDR3 protein is CASRPHTGNNEQFF. The DNA of the CDR3 is TGTGCCAGCAGGCCACACACAGGGAACAATGAGCAGTTCTTC.

This clonotype has only a few counts. V gene TRBV12-3 or TRBV12-4 combines with J gene TRBJ2-1; D gene uncertain. Trimming stripped 4 bases from V and 4 bases from J, with 11 bases between. CDR3 length: 14 residues. The CDR3 sequence: CASSSNMGYNEQFF. DNA for the CDR3: TGTGCCAGCAGTTCGAATATGGGATACAATGAGCAGTTCTTC.

This chain uses TRBV7-2 with TRBJ2-7, with 10 bases fitting TRBD2. Germline V gives CDR1 SGHTA, CDR2 FQGNSA. V lost 1 base to trimming and J lost 0 bases; unmatched junction nucleotides: 3. The CDR3 loop spans 16 amino acids. The CDR3 DNA sequence: TGTGCCAGCAGCTTAGGTAGCGGGGGGCACTCCTACGAGCAGTACTTC. This gives the protein CASSLGSGGHSYEQYF.

This clonotype has a handful of counts. The chain couples TRBV2 to TRBJ2-5; D uncertain. The DNA end favors TRBJ2-7, so the J call may be wrong. The CDR3 contains 15 residues. The germline gives CDR1 SNHLY, CDR2 FYNNEI. The CDR3 sequence: CASSEVGSLFDEQYF. The CDR3 DNA reads TGTGCCAGCAGTGAAGTTGGGTCCTTGTTTGACGAGCAGTACTTC.

V and J are TRBV10-3 and TRBJ2-1; D could derive from TRBD1 or TRBD2 (5 bases each). The CDR3 totals 15 residues. V was cut by 6 bases and J by 0 bases, with 12 bases left in between. The germline V gene has CDR1 ENHRY and CDR2 SYGVKD. The CDR3 nucleotides are TGTGCCATCAGGGGGGTAGGAAGCTCCTACAATGAGCAGTTCTTC. Protein product: CAIRGVGSSYNEQFF.

Only a few counts were recorded for this clonotype. V usage is TRBV6-5 and J usage is TRBJ2-7; 9 nucleotides match TRBD2. Unmatched junction bases numbered 7, after V lost 8 bases and J lost 2 bases. CDR1 and CDR2 from the germline V gene are MNHEY and SVGAGI. The CDR3 covers 14 residues. The CDR3 reads CASGLAGETYEQYF. As DNA, the CDR3 is TGTGCCAGCGGGTTAGCGGGGGAAACCTACGAGCAGTACTTC.

The sample holds a few counts of this clonotype. This chain connects TRBV13 to TRBJ1-2; 8 bases are a match to TRBD1. The CDR3 runs 16 residues. The germline gives CDR1 PRHDT, CDR2 FYEKMQ (reference sequence). Unmatched junction bases numbered 9, after V lost 2 bases and J lost 4 bases. The CDR3 is CASSLRSSGGIYGYTF. The CDR3 coding sequence is TGTGCCAGCAGCTTAAGGAGCTCAGGGGGCATCTATGGCTACACCTTC.

This chain's CDR3 is CASSQPDRGGTGELFF. CDR3 DNA sequence: TGCGCCAGCAGCCAACCCGACAGGGGAGGCACCGGGGAGCTGTTTTTT. This chain links TRBV4-1 with TRBJ2-2, with 8 positions matching TRBD1. The J segment lost 4 bases and the V segment lost 2 bases, leaving 6 bases of the junction unmatched. CDR1 MGHRA and CDR2 YSYEKL come from the germline V gene. The length of the CDR3 is 16 residues.

This clonotype was observed a handful of times. The chain links TRBV13 to TRBJ2-1; TRBD2 agrees at 11 bases. This CDR3 contains 16 residues. Unmatched junction bases numbered 5, after V lost 3 bases and J lost 4 bases. Germline loops: CDR1 PRHDT, CDR2 FYEKMQ (reference sequence). Here the CDR3 DNA reads TGTGCCAGCAGCTTTACCGGGACTAGCGGTTACAATGAGCAGTTCTTC. Its translation is CASSFTGTSGYNEQFF.

This clonotype occurred many times. The chain has TRBV29-1 and TRBJ2-5, with TRBD1 as a possible D gene (8 bases). The CDR3 contains 13 residues. V was pared by 8 bases and J by 2 bases, with 15 bases between. CDR1 is SQVTM, CDR2 ANQGSEA, per germline. The CDR3 loop is CSSYRGGQETQYF. CDR3 in DNA: TGCAGCTCCTACAGGGGGGGACAAGAGACCCAGTACTTC.

The chain uses TRBV7-3 and TRBJ2-3; 10 bases line up with TRBD1. Per the germline V gene, CDR1 is SGHTA and CDR2 is FQGTGA. This CDR3 region has 17 residues. The ends lost 5 bases at V and 3 bases at J; junction bases unmatched: 11. CDR3 sequence (DNA): TGTGCCAGCAGCGAAGGGGGACAGGGGATTTTAACAGATACGCAGTATTTT. This sequence encodes CASSEGGQGILTDTQYF.

The V call is TRBV10-2, the J call TRBJ1-2, with unresolved D. Germline CDR1 and CDR2: WSHSY and SAAADI. Between the trimmed V and J ends, which lost 6 bases and 8 bases, there was a span of 13 bases. The length of the CDR3 is 12 residues. This CDR3 is CASRSQVDGYTF. The CDR3 nucleotides read TGCGCCAGCAGGTCGCAGGTGGACGGCTACACCTTC.

V is TRBV25-1 and J is TRBJ1-2, with a tentative D call TRBD1 (5 bases). With 4 bases removed from V and 7 bases from J, the gap between germline ends came to 19 bases. The CDR3 length is 15 residues. Germline CDR1 reads MGHDK; CDR2 reads SYGVNS. This CDR3 reads CASSASGGIAGGYTF. The CDR3 coding sequence is TGTGCCAGCAGTGCCTCGGGGGGTATTGCGGGTGGCTACACCTTC.

This clonotype was observed a few times. The chain is built from TRBV20-1 and TRBJ2-7; D may be TRBD1 (6 bases). The length of the CDR3 is 13 residues. V was clipped by 3 bases and J by 3 bases, with 12 bases between them. The germline V gene has CDR1 DFQATT and CDR2 SNEGSKA (reference sequence). DNA of the CDR3: TGCAGTGCTAGGAACCGGGACAACTACGAGCAGTACTTC. It codes for CSARNRDNYEQYF.

In its sample, this clonotype was seen a few times. V gene TRBV10-3 combines with J gene TRBJ2-2; D is possibly TRBD2 (5 bases). The V end lost 4 bases, the J end lost 0 bases, and 9 bases lay between the germline ends. The length of the CDR3 is 15 residues. Germline CDR1 is ENHRY and CDR2 is SYGVKD. This chain's CDR3 is CAISGERTNTGELFF. The CDR3 bases are TGTGCCATCAGTGGGGAGCGTACGAACACCGGGGAGCTGTTTTTT.